One and the same sample provided the 28 T cell receptor beta chains below, sequenced in a study of T cell responses to AZD1222 COVID-19 vaccine. TCRdb's copy holds only in-frame clones and misses some; the assay was immunoSEQ multiplex PCR. The sample lists 150,000 to 200,000 clones; roughly 93% were seen once. Material: peripheral blood, obtained on day 0 of AZD1222 vaccination. These receptors were obtained from an adult in good health.

This clone was seen once. The CDR3 DNA follows: TGTGCCAGCAGCATAGGGAGTTACAATGAGCAGTTCTTC. It specifies CASSIGSYNEQFF. The genes are TRBV27 and TRBJ2-1; a weak D match, TRBD2 (5 bases). V dropped 6 bases and J dropped 4 bases, with 10 bases sitting between them. The V gene's germline CDR1 is MNHEY and CDR2 SMNVEV (reference sequence). The CDR3 is 13 residues long.

J is TRBJ1-5 and V is TRBV6-5, with 7 positions matching TRBD1. CDR3 size: 12 residues. V dropped 8 bases and J dropped 2; count of bases not matched to a gene: 0. The germline V gene encodes CDR1 MNHEY and CDR2 SVGAGI. The CDR3 region is CASGQGNQPQHF. In DNA, the CDR3 is TGTGCCAGCGGACAGGGCAATCAGCCCCAGCATTTT.

The chain recombines TRBV5-1 with TRBJ2-7; tentative D call: TRBD2 (6 bases). The CDR3 is 15 amino acids. Germline CDR1 is SGHRS and CDR2 is YFSETQ. The V and J ends lost 0 bases and 3 bases respectively, with 13 bases between them. The CDR3 is CASSLDSGPVYEQYF. The CDR3 DNA sequence: TGCGCCAGCAGCTTGGATAGCGGTCCGGTCTACGAGCAGTACTTC.

The J gene is TRBJ2-2, the V gene TRBV7-9; 12 nucleotides agree with TRBD2. The CDR3 runs 17 residues. The V and J ends lost 5 bases and 5 bases, in that order; junction bases with no gene match: 9. Germline V gene sequence: CDR1 SEHNR, CDR2 FQNEAQ (reference sequence). CDR3 sequence (DNA): TGTGCCAGCAGCCTAGGGACTAGCGGGCTAACGACCGGGGAGCTGTTTTTT. Protein: CASSLGTSGLTTGELFF.

Details on this clone: Distinct nucleotide sequences in the sample also encode this CDR3. The V call is TRBV12-3 or TRBV12-4, the J call TRBJ2-7; no firm D call. V was pared by 1 base and J by 4 bases, with 5 bases between. The CDR3 contains 12 residues. The CDR3 sequence is CASSLGLYEQYF. The CDR3 DNA reads as TGTGCCAGCAGTTTAGGCCTTTACGAGCAGTACTTC.

The V call is TRBV11-2, the J call TRBJ2-3; no clear D gene. V lost 3 bases to trimming and J lost 6 bases, with 19 bases between them. CDR3 length: 16 amino acids. The germline gives CDR1 SGHAT, CDR2 FQNNGV. CDR3 bases: TGTGCCAGCAGCTTCTCCCAGCGCCTCAACCCGGATACGCAGTATTTT. Its protein is CASSFSQRLNPDTQYF.

Comment on this clone: Compared with germline, one end of the junction differs, possibly owing to a read error. The gene calls are TRBV2 and TRBJ1-5, with D tentatively TRBD1 (6 bases). The CDR3 covers 15 residues. Per the germline V gene, CDR1 is SNHLY and CDR2 is FYNNEI. The CDR3 region is CASREGGGGNQPQHF. DNA of the CDR3: TGTGCCAGCAGGGAAGGGGGTGGAGGGAATCAGCCCCAGCATTTT.

The gene calls are TRBV24-1 and TRBJ1-2; no reliable D call. V was trimmed by 2 bases and J by 4 bases, leaving 13 bases between them. The CDR3 contains 15 residues. Germline lookup yields CDR1 KGHDR and CDR2 SFDVKD. The CDR3 sequence is CATSDSTPGPYGYTF. The CDR3 DNA reads TGTGCCACCAGTGATTCCACCCCCGGCCCCTATGGCTACACCTTC.

The V call is TRBV7-9, the J call TRBJ2-5; D is perhaps TRBD2 (6 bases). This CDR3 region has 16 residues. With 5 bases removed from V and 2 bases from J, the gap between germline ends came to 18 bases. CDR1 and CDR2 (germline): SEHNR, FQNEAQ (reference sequence). CDR3 DNA sequence: TGTGCCAGCAGCCCGGGGCGGGGCTGGATTCAAGAGACCCAGTACTTC. Translation: CASSPGRGWIQETQYF.

The chain employs TRBV24-1 and TRBJ1-3, with no clear D. The germline gives CDR1 KGHDR, CDR2 SFDVKD. The CDR3 is 12 amino acids. Trimming removed 1 base at V and 8 bases at J, with 5 bases between. The CDR3 region has the DNA TGTGCCACCAGTGATTTCTCGGACACCATATATTTT. It yields the protein CATSDFSDTIYF.

This clone was counted once. This chain uses TRBV9 with TRBJ1-3, with TRBD1 identical over 7 bases. The CDR3 is made up of 17 amino acids. Losses at the gene ends were 3 bases for V and 0 bases for J; bases not matched to a gene: 9. Germline CDR1 SGDLS, CDR2 YYNGEE. The CDR3 region is CASSAWDSEISGNTIYF. The CDR3 DNA is TGTGCCAGCAGCGCTTGGGACAGCGAGATCTCTGGAAACACCATATATTTT.

V usage is TRBV5-1 and J usage is TRBJ2-7, with 9 nucleotides matching TRBD1. Germline CDR1 and CDR2: SGHRS and YFSETQ. The CDR3 spans 14 residues. V lost 4 bases and J lost 2; bases outside the gene matches: 4. DNA for the CDR3: TGCGCCAGCAGCAACGGGACAGGGACCTACGAGCAGTACTTC. Encoded protein: CASSNGTGTYEQYF.

The J gene is TRBJ1-1, the V gene TRBV27; D unclear. CDR3 length: 15 amino acids. Germline V gene sequence: CDR1 MNHEY, CDR2 SMNVEV (reference sequence). V lost 6 bases, J lost 1 base, and 15 bases lay in between. DNA for the CDR3: TGTGCCAGCAGCCAAGGCCCCTTCGGGAACACTGAAGCTTTCTTT. Translation gives CASSQGPFGNTEAFF.

The chain links TRBV21-1 to TRBJ2-7. TRBV21-1 corresponds to a pseudogene. This CDR3 comprises 18 residues. CDR3 sequence: CASTKHADNLVVPYEQYF. CDR3 nucleotide sequence: TGTGCCAGCACCAAGCACGCCGATAACCTGGTGGTCCCTTACGAGCAGTACTTC.

The V gene is TRBV4-1, the J gene TRBJ1-5; D is unresolved. The V and J ends lost 1 base and 1 base respectively, with 11 bases between them. Germline CDR1 MGHRA, CDR2 YSYEKL. The CDR3 sequence is 16 residues long. The CDR3 region has the DNA TGCGCCAGCAGCCAAGGGGGATCGGACAGCAATCAGCCCCAGCATTTT. It codes for CASSQGGSDSNQPQHF.

V gene TRBV3-1 (or the pseudogene TRBV3-2) combines with J gene TRBJ2-3; 11 bases fit TRBD2. CDR1 is LGHDT, CDR2 YNNKEL, per germline (reference sequence). V lost 0 bases to trimming and J lost 4 bases; unmatched junction nucleotides: 9. This CDR3 comprises 18 residues. CDR3 coding DNA: TGTGCCAGCAGCCAAGAGGTAGCGGGAGGGTCGGGGGCAGATACGCAGTATTTT. Protein: CASSQEVAGGSGADTQYF.

This sequence joins TRBV15 and TRBJ2-3; 8 bases are shared with TRBD1. Germline V CDR1 and CDR2: LNHNV, YYDKDF (reference sequence). The length of the CDR3 is 17 residues. The J segment lost 2 bases and the V segment lost 2 bases, leaving 9 bases of the junction unmatched. The CDR3 spells CATSRTGTGLLTDTQYF. The DNA of the CDR3 is TGTGCCACCAGCAGAACCGGGACAGGCCTCCTCACAGATACGCAGTATTTT.

The J gene is TRBJ2-7, the V gene TRBV6-2 or TRBV6-3; D not certain. The CDR3 length is 11 residues. Trimming left V 6 bases short and J 3 bases short, with 6 bases between. Germline V lookup: CDR1 MNHEY, CDR2 SVGEGT. CDR3 sequence: CASSSNYEQYF. The CDR3 DNA sequence: TGTGCCAGCAGCTCAAACTACGAGCAGTACTTC.

The chain combines TRBV4-2 with TRBJ1-5; D gene uncertain. Germline V gene sequence: CDR1 LGHNA, CDR2 YNFKEQ. V lost 0 bases and J lost 1, with 7 bases in between. The CDR3 length is 15 residues. This CDR3 is CASSQERASNQPQHF. DNA of the CDR3: TGTGCCAGCAGCCAAGAGAGGGCGAGCAATCAGCCCCAGCATTTT.

This chain links TRBV11-2 with TRBJ2-1; D not certain. CDR3 length: 16 amino acids. Looked up from germline, CDR1 is SGHAT and CDR2 is FQNNGV. V was pared by 5 bases and J by 0 bases, with 14 bases between. The CDR3 DNA is TGTGCCAGCAGCATCTGGCGGTCTGGCTCCTACAATGAGCAGTTCTTC. Its protein is CASSIWRSGSYNEQFF.

The chain combines TRBV6-5 with TRBJ2-1; D gene uncertain. V shed 0 bases and J shed 0 bases, with 9 bases lying between them. This CDR3 has 16 residues. Germline V gene data show CDR1 as MNHEY and CDR2 as SVGAGI. Here the CDR3 DNA reads TGTGCCAGCAGTTACTCGAGAAGGAGCTCCTACAATGAGCAGTTCTTC. Protein: CASSYSRRSSYNEQFF.

J is TRBJ2-4 and V is TRBV5-6; D unclear. The length of the CDR3 is 16 residues. The germline gives CDR1 SGHDT, CDR2 YYEEEE. V was clipped by 0 bases and J by 0 bases, with 10 bases between them. In DNA form, the CDR3 reads TGTGCCAGCAGCTTGGCCGGAGCTCTAGCCAAAAACATTCAGTACTTC. This codes for CASSLAGALAKNIQYF.

The chain is built from TRBV19 and TRBJ2-2, with D perhaps assigned TRBD1 or TRBD2 (6 bases each). V was trimmed by 7 bases and J by 1 base, leaving 13 bases between them. Germline loops: CDR1 LNHDA, CDR2 SQIVND (reference sequence). The CDR3 is 15 amino acids. The DNA of the CDR3 is TGTGCCAGTAATACAGGGAGGCAGAACACCGGGGAGCTGTTTTTT. Encoded protein: CASNTGRQNTGELFF.

The CDR3 coding sequence is TGTGCCAGCAGTTTTATTGAGGGGAATACTCAGCCCCAGCATTTT. Its protein is CASSFIEGNTQPQHF. The rearrangement links TRBV28 to TRBJ1-5; TRBD1 might be the D (5 bases). Trimming took 3 bases from V and 6 from J, leaving 15 bases between them. The CDR3 consists of 15 residues. CDR1 is MDHEN, CDR2 SYDVKM, per germline.

The chain is built from TRBV5-1 and TRBJ1-6; TRBD1 matches 9 bases. In germline, CDR1 is SGHRS, CDR2 YFSETQ. The J segment lost 10 bases and the V segment lost 4 bases, leaving 9 bases of the junction unmatched. This CDR3 is 15 amino acids long. CDR3 amino acids: CASSTDRGERSPLHF. The CDR3 region has the DNA TGCGCCAGCAGCACGGACAGGGGCGAACGATCACCCCTCCACTTT.

The chain is built from TRBV16 and TRBJ1-1, with D perhaps matching TRBD1 (6 bases). The CDR3 contains 13 residues. Germline-derived CDR1 and CDR2 are KGHSY and FQNENV. V was shortened by 3 bases and J by 3 bases, with 8 bases between the two germline ends. This CDR3 is CASSHAGDTEAFF. The CDR3 DNA reads TGTGCCAGCAGCCATGCAGGGGACACTGAAGCTTTCTTT.

The chain combines TRBV5-6 with TRBJ1-1; D not resolved. Germline CDR1 and CDR2: SGHDT and YYEEEE. The CDR3 spans 14 residues. V lost 2 bases and J 0 bases, leaving 8 bases between the germline ends. The CDR3 nucleotides read TGTGCCAGCAGCTTTAGCGGAATGAACACTGAAGCTTTCTTT. The encoded protein is CASSFSGMNTEAFF.

This clone was picked up a small number of times. V is TRBV7-3 and J is TRBJ2-3, with unresolved D. Trimming took 0 bases from V and 8 from J, leaving 6 bases between them. Germline loops: CDR1 SGHTA, CDR2 FQGTGA. This CDR3 region has 12 residues. This CDR3 is CASSLTLGTQYF. The CDR3 coding sequence is TGTGCCAGCAGCTTAACGTTAGGTACGCAGTATTTT.